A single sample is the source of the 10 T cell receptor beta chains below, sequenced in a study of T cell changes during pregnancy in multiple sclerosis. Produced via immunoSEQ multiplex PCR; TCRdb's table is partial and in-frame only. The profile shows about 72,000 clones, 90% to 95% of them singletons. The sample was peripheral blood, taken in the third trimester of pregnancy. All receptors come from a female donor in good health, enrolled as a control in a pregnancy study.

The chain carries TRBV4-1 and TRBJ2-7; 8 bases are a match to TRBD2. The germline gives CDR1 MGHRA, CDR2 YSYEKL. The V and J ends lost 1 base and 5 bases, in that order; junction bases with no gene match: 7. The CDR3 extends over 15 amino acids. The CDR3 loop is CASSQVPSGRNEQYF. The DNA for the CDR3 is TGCGCCAGCAGCCAAGTACCGAGCGGGAGAAACGAGCAGTACTTC.

Here the CDR3 DNA reads TGTGCCAGCAGCACAGGGACAGGCCCCGGAGCTTTCTTT. Its protein is CASSTGTGPGAFF. The rearrangement joins TRBV13 to TRBJ1-1; 8 bases match TRBD1. J lost 10 bases, V lost 5 bases, and 9 bases had no gene match. Germline assignment: CDR1 PRHDT and CDR2 FYEKMQ (reference sequence). The CDR3 length is 13 residues.

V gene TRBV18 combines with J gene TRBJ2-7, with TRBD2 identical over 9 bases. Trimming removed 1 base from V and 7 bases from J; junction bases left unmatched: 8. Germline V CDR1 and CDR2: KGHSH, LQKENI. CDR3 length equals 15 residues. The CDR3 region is CASSPLPSGKGEQYF. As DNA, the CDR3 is TGTGCCAGCTCACCACTGCCTAGCGGGAAGGGGGAGCAGTACTTC.

CDR3 nucleotides: TGTGCCAGCAGCTTGTTGGACAGGCGAGGTGAGCAGTTCTTC. Translation gives CASSLLDRRGEQFF. The chain recombines TRBV7-2 with TRBJ2-1, with 7 positions matching TRBD1. This CDR3 is built from 14 residues. V lost 3 bases, J lost 9 bases, and 8 bases stayed unmatched. Germline V gene data show CDR1 as SGHTA and CDR2 as FQGNSA.

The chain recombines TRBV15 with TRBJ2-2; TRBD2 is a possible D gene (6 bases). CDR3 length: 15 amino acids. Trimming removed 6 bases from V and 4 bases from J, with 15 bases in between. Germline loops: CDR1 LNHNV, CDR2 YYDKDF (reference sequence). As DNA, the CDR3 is TGTGCCACCAGGCTAGCGCATATCATCACCGGGGAGCTGTTTTTT. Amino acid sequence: CATRLAHIITGELFF.

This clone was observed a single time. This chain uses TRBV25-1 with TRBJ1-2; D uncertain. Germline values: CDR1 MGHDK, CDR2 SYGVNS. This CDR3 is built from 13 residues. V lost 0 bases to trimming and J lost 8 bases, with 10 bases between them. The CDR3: CASSEYIAGGYTF. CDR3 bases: TGTGCCAGCAGTGAATATATAGCGGGGGGCTACACCTTC.

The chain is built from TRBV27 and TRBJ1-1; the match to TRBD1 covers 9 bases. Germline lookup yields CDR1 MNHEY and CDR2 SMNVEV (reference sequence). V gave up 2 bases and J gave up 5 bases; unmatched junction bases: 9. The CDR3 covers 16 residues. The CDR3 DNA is TGTGCCAGCAGTTTAGCCCCCAACAGGGGGCGGACTGAAGCTTTCTTT. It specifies CASSLAPNRGRTEAFF.

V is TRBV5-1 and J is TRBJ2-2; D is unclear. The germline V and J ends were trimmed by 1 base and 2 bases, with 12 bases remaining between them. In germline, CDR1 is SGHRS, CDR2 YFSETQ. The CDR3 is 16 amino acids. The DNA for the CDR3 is TGCGCCAGCAGCTTGTCCTCTGGAGAAAACACCGGGGAGCTGTTTTTT. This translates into CASSLSSGENTGELFF.

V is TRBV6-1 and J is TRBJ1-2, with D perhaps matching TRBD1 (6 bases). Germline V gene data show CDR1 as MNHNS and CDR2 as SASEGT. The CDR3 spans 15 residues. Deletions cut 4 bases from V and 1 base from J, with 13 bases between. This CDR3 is CASSARDTRNYGYTF. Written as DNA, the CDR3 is TGTGCCAGCAGTGCCCGGGACACCCGTAACTATGGCTACACCTTC.

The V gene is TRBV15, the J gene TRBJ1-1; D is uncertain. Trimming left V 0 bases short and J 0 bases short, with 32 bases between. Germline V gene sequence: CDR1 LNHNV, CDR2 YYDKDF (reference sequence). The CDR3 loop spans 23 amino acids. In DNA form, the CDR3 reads TGTGCCACCAGCAGAGATCTCACCGCAATCAGATTCGAATACGGGAAGATGAACACTGAAGCTTTCTTT. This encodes CATSRDLTAIRFEYGKMNTEAFF.